The clone carrying this T cell receptor (beta chain) appeared a single time. Antigen specificity is unknown. Germline loops: CDR1 DFQATT, CDR2 SNEGSKA (reference sequence). Trimming took off 4 bases at V and 2 bases at J, with 15 bases between the two ends. This CDR3 spans 14 amino acids. From blood, about 250-550 ng of genomic DNA served as TRB template. BIOMED2 TRB-A/B primer pools were used in multiplex TRB PCR. MiXCR was run by TCRdb on the multiplex PCR reads, yielding one entry per CDR3 protein. This sample has more than 20,000 distinct CDR3 sequences, with approximately 32% found just once. These data originate in a study of T and B cells in COVID-19 patients. In the study overall: The recovered cohort's median age was approximately 37 years, versus 55 to 70 years in active infection. About 90% of the 20 active-infection patients had comorbidities associated with unfavorable COVID-19 outcome. General study findings and limits: Clonality of TRB repertoires was high in active COVID-19; recovery brought above-healthy diversity and richness. In COVID-19 patients, T cell receptor beta variable and joining gene use was reportedly strongly skewed.

Sequencing was carried out using blood. The sequence was obtained from a human donor who had recovered from COVID-19. This chain connects TRBV20-1 to TRBJ2-7, with D tentatively TRBD1 or TRBD2 (6 bases each). CDR3 sequence reads: CSAIPGGTPYEQYF. CDR3 DNA sequence: TGCAGTGCTATACCTGGCGGGACACCCTACGAGCAGTACTTC.